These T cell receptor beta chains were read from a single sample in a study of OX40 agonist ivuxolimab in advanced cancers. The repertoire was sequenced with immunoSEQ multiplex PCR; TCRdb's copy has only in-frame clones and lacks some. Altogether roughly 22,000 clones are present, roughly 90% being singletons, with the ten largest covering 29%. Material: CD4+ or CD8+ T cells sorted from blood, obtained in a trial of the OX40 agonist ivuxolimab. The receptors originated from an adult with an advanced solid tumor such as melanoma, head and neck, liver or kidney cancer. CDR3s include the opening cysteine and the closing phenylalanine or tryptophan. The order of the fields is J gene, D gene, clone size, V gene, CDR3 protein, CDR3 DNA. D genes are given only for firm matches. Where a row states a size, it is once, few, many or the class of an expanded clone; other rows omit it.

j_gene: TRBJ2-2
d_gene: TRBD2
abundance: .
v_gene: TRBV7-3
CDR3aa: CASSFGTSGRKDWTGELFF
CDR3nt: TGTGCCAGCAGCTTCGGGACTAGCGGGAGAAAGGACTGGACCGGGGAGCTGTTTTTT

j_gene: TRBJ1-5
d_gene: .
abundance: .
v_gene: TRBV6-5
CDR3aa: CASSFWGPNQPQHF
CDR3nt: TGTGCCAGCAGCTTCTGGGGACCCAATCAGCCCCAGCATTTT

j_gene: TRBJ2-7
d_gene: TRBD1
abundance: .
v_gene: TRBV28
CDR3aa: CASSPRTGYEQYF
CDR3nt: TGTGCCAGCAGCCCCCGGACAGGCTACGAGCAGTACTTC

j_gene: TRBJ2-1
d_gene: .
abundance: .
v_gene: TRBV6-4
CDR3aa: CASSEEAVYNEQFF
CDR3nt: TGTGCCAGCAGTGAGGAAGCGGTTTACAATGAGCAGTTCTTC

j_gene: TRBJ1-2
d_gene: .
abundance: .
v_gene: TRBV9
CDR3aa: CASSGGGDWYGYTF
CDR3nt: TGTGCCAGCAGCGGAGGAGGGGATTGGTATGGCTACACCTTC

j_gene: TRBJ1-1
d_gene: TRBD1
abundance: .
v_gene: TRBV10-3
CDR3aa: CAISESRQGNTEAFF
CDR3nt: TGTGCCATCAGTGAGTCTCGACAGGGGAACACTGAAGCTTTCTTT

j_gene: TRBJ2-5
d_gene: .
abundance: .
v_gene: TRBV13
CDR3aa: CASSATSGEVWGTQYF
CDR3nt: TGTGCCAGCAGCGCAACCTCCGGGGAGGTTTGGGGGACCCAGTACTTC

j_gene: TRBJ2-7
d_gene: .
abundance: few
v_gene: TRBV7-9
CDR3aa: CASSWTAYEQYF
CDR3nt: TGTGCCAGCAGCTGGACGGCCTACGAGCAGTACTTC

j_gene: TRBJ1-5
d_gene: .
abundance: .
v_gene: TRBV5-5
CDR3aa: CASSLFYSDISNQPQHF
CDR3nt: TGTGCCAGCAGCCTTTTCTACTCGGACATTAGCAATCAGCCCCAGCATTTT

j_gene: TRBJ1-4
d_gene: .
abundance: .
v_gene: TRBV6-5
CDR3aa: CASSYYPRTVNEKLFF
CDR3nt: TGTGCCAGCAGTTACTATCCGCGGACAGTGAATGAAAAACTGTTTTTT

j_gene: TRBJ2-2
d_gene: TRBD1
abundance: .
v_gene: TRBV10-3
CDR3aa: CAIKTGTGVTGELFF
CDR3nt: TGTGCCATCAAAACCGGGACAGGGGTCACCGGGGAGCTGTTTTTT

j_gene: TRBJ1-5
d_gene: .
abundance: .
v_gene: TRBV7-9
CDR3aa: CASSLEGSNQPQHF
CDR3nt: TGTGCCAGCAGCTTAGAGGGCAGCAATCAGCCCCAGCATTTT

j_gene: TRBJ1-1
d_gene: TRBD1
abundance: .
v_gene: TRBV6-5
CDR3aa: CASSLQGSGEAFF
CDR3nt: TGTGCCAGCAGCTTACAGGGGAGTGGTGAAGCTTTCTTT

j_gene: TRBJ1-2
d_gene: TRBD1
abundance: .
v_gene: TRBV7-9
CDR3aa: CASSSTPGGGQGNGYTF
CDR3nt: TGTGCCAGCAGCTCCACCCCGGGGGGGGGACAGGGTAATGGCTACACCTTC

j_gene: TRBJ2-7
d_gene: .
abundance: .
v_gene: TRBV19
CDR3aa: CASSIGRGRSYEQYF
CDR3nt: TGTGCCAGTAGTATAGGCAGGGGCCGGTCCTACGAGCAGTACTTC

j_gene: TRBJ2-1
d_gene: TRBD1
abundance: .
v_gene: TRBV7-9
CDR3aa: CASSGRQGAGYNEQFF
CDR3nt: TGTGCCAGCAGCGGGAGACAGGGGGCGGGTTACAATGAGCAGTTCTTC

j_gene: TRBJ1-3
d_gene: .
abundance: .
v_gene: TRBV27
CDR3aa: CATPGRREDGNTIYF
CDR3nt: TGTGCCACCCCAGGGCGCAGGGAAGATGGAAACACCATATATTTT

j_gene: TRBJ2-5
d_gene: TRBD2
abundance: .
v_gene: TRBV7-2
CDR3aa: CASSTSGALETQYF
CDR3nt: TGTGCCAGCAGCACTAGCGGGGCCCTAGAGACCCAGTACTTC

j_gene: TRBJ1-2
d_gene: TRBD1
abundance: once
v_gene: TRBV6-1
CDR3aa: CASSEGTGYLGYTF
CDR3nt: TGTGCCAGCAGTGAAGGGACAGGGTATCTTGGCTACACCTTC

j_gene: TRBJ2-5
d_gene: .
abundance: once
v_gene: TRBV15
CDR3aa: CATSRIPGIESQETQYF
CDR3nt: TGTGCCACCAGCAGGATACCGGGTATCGAATCCCAAGAGACCCAGTACTTC

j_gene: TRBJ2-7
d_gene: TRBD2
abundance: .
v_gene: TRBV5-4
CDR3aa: CASSLETSGTREQYF
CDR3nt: TGTGCCAGCAGCTTGGAGACTAGCGGGACTCGCGAGCAGTACTTC

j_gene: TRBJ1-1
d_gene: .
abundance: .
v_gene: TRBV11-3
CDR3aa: CASSLRPNTEAFF
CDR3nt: TGTGCCAGCAGCCTAAGGCCGAACACTGAAGCTTTCTTT

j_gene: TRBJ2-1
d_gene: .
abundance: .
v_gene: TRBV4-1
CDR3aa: CASSASGTSAYNEQFF
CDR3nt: TGCGCCAGCAGCGCATCCGGGACAAGCGCCTACAATGAGCAGTTCTTC

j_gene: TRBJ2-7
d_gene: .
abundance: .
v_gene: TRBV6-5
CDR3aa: CASSYSKGGEQYF
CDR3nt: TGTGCCAGCAGTTACTCGAAGGGCGGGGAGCAGTACTTC

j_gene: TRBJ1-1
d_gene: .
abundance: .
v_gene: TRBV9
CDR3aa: CASSVGYRLMNTEAFF
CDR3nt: TGTGCCAGCAGCGTGGGCTACCGACTCATGAACACTGAAGCTTTCTTT

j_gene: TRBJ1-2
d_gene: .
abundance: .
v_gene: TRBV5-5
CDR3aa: CASSLGDRGYTF
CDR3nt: TGTGCCAGCAGCTTAGGGGATCGCGGCTACACCTTC

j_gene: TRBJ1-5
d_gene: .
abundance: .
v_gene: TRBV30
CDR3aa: CAWSYTSNQPQHF
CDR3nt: TGTGCCTGGAGCTACACTAGCAATCAGCCCCAGCATTTT

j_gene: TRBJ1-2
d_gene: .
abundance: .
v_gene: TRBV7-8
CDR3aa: CASSSTRADRHYGYTF
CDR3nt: TGTGCCAGCAGCTCCACCAGGGCCGATAGACACTATGGCTACACCTTC

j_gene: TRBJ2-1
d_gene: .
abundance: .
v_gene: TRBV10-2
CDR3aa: CASSPWEADYNEQFF
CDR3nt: TGCGCCAGCAGTCCCTGGGAAGCGGATTACAATGAGCAGTTCTTC

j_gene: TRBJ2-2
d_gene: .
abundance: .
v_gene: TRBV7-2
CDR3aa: CASSLEVVVPNTGELFF
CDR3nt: TGTGCCAGCAGCTTAGAGGTCGTAGTCCCGAACACCGGGGAGCTGTTTTTT

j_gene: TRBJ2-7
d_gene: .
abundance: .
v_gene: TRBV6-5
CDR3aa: CASSYGLSSYEQYF
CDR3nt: TGTGCCAGCAGTTACGGCCTCTCCTCTTACGAGCAGTACTTC

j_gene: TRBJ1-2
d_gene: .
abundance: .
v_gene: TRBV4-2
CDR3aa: CASSLGRSENVYGYTF
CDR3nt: TGTGCCAGCAGCCTCGGTCGGTCCGAAAATGTCTATGGCTACACCTTC

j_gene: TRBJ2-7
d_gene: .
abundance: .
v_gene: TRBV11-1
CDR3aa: CASSLVGTPYEQYF
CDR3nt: TGTGCCAGCAGCTTAGTGGGGACCCCCTACGAGCAGTACTTC

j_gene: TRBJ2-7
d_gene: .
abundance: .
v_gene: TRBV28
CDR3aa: CASSLSSITPYEQYF
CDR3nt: TGTGCCAGCAGTTTATCCTCGATCACCCCTTACGAGCAGTACTTC

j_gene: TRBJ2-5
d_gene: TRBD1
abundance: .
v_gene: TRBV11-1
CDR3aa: CASSSGQIQETQYF
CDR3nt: TGTGCCAGCAGTTCGGGACAGATCCAAGAGACCCAGTACTTC

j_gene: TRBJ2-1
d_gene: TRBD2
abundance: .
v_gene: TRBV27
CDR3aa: CASSPGVAGGPSDEQFF
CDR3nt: TGTGCCAGCAGTCCGGGGGTAGCGGGAGGGCCAAGTGATGAGCAGTTCTTC

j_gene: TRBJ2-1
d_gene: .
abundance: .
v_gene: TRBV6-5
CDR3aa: CASSYSAREFVTEQFF
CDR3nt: TGTGCCAGCAGTTACTCAGCCAGGGAGTTCGTGACTGAGCAGTTCTTC

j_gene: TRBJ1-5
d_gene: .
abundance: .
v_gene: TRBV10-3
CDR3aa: CAISENRVMRSNQPQHF
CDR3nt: TGTGCCATCAGTGAGAATAGGGTTATGAGGAGCAATCAGCCCCAGCATTTT

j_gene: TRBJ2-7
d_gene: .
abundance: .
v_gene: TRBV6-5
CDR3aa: CASIGASYEQYF
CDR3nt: TGTGCCAGCATAGGGGCCTCCTACGAGCAGTACTTC

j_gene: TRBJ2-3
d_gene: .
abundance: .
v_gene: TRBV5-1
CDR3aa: CASSFPPGSGTDTQYF
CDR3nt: TGCGCCAGCAGCTTCCCACCGGGGTCTGGCACAGATACGCAGTATTTT

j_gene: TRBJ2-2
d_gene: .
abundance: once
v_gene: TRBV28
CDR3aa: CASSWETGELFF
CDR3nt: TGTGCCAGCAGTTGGGAGACCGGGGAGCTGTTTTTT

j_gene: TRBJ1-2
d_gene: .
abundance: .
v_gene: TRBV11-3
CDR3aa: CASSLRSYYGYTF
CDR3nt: TGTGCCAGCAGCCTGAGGTCCTACTATGGCTACACCTTC

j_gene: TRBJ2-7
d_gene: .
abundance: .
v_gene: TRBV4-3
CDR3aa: CASSQGVGRDGYEQYF
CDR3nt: TGCGCCAGCAGCCAGGGAGTCGGGCGGGACGGGTACGAGCAGTACTTC

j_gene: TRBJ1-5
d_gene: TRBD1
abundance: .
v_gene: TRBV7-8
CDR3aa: CASSFTQGRNQPQHF
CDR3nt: TGTGCCAGCAGTTTTACACAGGGGCGGAATCAGCCCCAGCATTTT

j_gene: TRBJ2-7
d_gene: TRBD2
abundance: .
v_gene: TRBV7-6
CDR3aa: CASSPGLAGEYEQYF
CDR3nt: TGTGCCAGCAGCCCCGGACTAGCGGGAGAGTACGAGCAGTACTTC

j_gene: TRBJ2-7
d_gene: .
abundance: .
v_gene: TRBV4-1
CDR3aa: CASSQGYNSYEQYF
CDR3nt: TGCGCCAGCAGCCAAGGGTACAACTCCTACGAGCAGTACTTC

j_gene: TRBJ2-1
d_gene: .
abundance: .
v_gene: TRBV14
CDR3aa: CASSQDQYRYNEQFF
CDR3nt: TGTGCCAGCAGCCAAGATCAGTACCGATACAATGAGCAGTTCTTC

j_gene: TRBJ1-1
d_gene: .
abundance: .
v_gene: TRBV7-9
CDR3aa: CASSLGRSYTEAFF
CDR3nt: TGTGCCAGCAGCTTGGGACGGAGCTACACTGAAGCTTTCTTT

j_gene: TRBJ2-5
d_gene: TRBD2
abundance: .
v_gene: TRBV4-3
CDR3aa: CASSQDGVAGVQETQYF
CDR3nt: TGCGCCAGCAGCCAAGATGGGGTAGCGGGGGTCCAAGAGACCCAGTACTTC

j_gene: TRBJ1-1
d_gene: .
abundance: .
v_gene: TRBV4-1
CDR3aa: CASSQGRGVVNTEAFF
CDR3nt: TGCGCCAGCAGCCAAGGCCGCGGGGTCGTGAACACTGAAGCTTTCTTT

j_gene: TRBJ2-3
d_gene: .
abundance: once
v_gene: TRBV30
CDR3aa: CAWSGLSTGRADTQYF
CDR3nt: TGTGCCTGGAGCGGCCTCTCGACGGGAAGGGCAGATACGCAGTATTTT

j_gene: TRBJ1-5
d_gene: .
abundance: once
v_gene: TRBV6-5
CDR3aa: CASSYSWGNQPQHF
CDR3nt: TGTGCCAGCAGTTACTCCTGGGGTAACCAGCCCCAGCATTTT

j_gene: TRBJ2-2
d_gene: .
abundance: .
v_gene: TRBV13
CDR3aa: CASSLAKGELFF
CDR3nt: TGTGCCAGCAGCTTAGCTAAAGGGGAGCTGTTTTTT

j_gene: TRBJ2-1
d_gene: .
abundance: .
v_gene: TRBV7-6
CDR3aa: CASSYSSEGEQFF
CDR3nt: TGTGCCAGCAGCTACTCATCAGAGGGTGAGCAGTTCTTC

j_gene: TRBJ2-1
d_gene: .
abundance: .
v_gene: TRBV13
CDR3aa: CASHSSGYNEQFF
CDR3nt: TGTGCCAGCCACTCTTCGGGGTACAATGAGCAGTTCTTC